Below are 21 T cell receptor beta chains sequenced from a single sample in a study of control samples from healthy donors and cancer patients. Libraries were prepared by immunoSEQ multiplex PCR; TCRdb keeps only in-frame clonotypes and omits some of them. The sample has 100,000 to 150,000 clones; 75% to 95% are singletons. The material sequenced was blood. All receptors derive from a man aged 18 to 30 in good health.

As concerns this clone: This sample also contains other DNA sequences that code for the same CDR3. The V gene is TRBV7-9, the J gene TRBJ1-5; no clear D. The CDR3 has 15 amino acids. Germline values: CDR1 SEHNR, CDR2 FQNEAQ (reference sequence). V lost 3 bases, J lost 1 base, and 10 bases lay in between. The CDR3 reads CASSLGGGSNQPQHF. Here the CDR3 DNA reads TGTGCCAGCAGCTTGGGCGGAGGGAGCAATCAGCCCCAGCATTTT.

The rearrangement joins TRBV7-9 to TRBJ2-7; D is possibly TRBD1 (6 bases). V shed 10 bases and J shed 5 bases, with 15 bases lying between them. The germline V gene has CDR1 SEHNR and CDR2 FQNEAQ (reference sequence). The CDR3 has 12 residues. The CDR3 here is CATKTQGNEQYF. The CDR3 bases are TGTGCCACCAAGACTCAGGGGAACGAGCAGTACTTC.

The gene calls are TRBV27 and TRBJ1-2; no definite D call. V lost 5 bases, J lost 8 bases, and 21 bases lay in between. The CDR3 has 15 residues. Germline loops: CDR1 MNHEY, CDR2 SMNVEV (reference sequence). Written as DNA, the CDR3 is TGTGCCAGCAGTCCTTTGGCTGCTGGGGAGGGAGGCTACACCTTC. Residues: CASSPLAAGEGGYTF.

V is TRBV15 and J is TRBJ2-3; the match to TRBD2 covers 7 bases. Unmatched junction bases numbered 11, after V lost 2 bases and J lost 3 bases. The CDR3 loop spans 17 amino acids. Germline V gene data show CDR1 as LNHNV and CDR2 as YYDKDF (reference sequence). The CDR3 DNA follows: TGTGCCACCAGCAGAAGTGAAAGACTAGCCTCGACAGATACGCAGTATTTT. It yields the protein CATSRSERLASTDTQYF.

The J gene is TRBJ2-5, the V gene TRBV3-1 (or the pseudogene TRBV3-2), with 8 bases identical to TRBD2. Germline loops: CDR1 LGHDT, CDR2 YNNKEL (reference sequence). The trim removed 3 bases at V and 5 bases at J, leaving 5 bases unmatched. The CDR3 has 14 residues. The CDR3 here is CASSHASGGETQYF. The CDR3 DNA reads TGTGCCAGCAGCCATGCTTCGGGGGGGGAGACCCAGTACTTC.

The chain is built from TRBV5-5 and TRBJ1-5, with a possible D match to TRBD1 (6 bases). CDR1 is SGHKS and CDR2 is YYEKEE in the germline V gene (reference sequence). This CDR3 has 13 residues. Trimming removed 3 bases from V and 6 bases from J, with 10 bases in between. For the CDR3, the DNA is TGTGCCAGCAGCTCAACAGGGCGTCAGCCCCAGCATTTT. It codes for CASSSTGRQPQHF. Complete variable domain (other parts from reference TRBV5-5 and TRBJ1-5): DAGVTQSPTHLIKTRGQQVTLRCSPISGHKSVSWYQQVLGQGPQFIFQYYEKEERGRGNFPDRFSARQFPNYSSELNVNALLLGDSALYLCASSSTGRQPQHFGDGTRLSIL.

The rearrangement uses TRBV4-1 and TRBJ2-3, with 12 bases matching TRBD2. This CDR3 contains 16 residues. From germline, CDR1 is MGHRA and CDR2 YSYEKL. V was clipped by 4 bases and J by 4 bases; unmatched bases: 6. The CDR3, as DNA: TGCGCCAGCAGCCGGACTAGCGGGGAGGGCCCAGATACGCAGTATTTT. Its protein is CASSRTSGEGPDTQYF.

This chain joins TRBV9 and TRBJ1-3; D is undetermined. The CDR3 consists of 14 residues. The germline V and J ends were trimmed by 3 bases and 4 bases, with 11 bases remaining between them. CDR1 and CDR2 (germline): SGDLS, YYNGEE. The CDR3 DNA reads TGTGCCAGCAGCGGTGGAGGTCCCGGAAACACCATATATTTT. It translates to CASSGGGPGNTIYF.

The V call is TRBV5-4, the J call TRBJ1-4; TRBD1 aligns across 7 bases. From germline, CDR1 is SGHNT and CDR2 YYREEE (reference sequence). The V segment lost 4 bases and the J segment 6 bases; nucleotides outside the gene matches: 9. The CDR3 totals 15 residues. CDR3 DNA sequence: TGTGCCAGCAGCAGACAGGGAGAAGTCCATGAAAAACTGTTTTTT. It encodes CASSRQGEVHEKLFF.

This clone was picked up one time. Here the CDR3 DNA reads TGTGCCAGCAGTTTATCGGGACAGGGGGGAAGTGAGCAGTTCTTC. This gives the protein CASSLSGQGGSEQFF. This sequence joins TRBV28 and TRBJ2-1, with TRBD1 identical over 11 bases. Germline CDR1 and CDR2: MDHEN and SYDVKM. The V gene end was trimmed by 1 base and the J gene end by 9 bases; junction bases not matched to a gene: 5. CDR3 length: 15 residues.

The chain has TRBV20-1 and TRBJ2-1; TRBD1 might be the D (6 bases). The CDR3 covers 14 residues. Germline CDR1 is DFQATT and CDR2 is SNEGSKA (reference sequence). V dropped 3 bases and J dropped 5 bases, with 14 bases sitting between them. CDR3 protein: CSASGRGKHNEQFF. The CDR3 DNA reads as TGCAGTGCTAGTGGTAGGGGGAAACACAATGAGCAGTTCTTC.

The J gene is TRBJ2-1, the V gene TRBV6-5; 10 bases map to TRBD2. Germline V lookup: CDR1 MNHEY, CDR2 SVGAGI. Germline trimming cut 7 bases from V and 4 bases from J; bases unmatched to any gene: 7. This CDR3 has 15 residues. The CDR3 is CASTRLLAGYNEQFF. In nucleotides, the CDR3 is TGTGCCAGCACCCGTCTACTAGCGGGGTACAATGAGCAGTTCTTC.

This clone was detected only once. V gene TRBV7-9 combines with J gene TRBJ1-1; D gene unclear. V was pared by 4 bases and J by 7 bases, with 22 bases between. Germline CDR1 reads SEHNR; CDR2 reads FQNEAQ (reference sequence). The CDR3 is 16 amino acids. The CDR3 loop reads CASSSPRVRLGREAFF. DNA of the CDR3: TGTGCCAGCAGCTCCCCCCGGGTGCGGCTCGGCCGTGAAGCTTTCTTT. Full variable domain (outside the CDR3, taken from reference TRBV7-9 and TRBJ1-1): DTGVSQNPRHKITKRGQNVTFRCDPISEHNRLYWYRQTLGQGPEFLTYFQNEAQLEKSRLLSDRFSAERPKGSFSTLEIQRTEQGDSAMYLCASSSPRVRLGREAFFGQGTRLTVV.

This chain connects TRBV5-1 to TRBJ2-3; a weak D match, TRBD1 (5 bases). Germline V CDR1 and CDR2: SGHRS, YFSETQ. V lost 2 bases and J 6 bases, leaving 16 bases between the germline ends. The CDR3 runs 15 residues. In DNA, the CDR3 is TGCGCCAGCAGCTTAAGGGGCTCTGTCTTTGATACGCAGTATTTT. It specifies CASSLRGSVFDTQYF. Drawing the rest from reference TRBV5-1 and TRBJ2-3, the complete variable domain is KAGVTQTPRYLIKTRGQQVTLSCSPISGHRSVSWYQQTPGQGLQFLFEYFSETQRNKGNFPGRFSGRQFSNSRSEMNVSTLELGDSALYLCASSLRGSVFDTQYFGPGTRLTVL.

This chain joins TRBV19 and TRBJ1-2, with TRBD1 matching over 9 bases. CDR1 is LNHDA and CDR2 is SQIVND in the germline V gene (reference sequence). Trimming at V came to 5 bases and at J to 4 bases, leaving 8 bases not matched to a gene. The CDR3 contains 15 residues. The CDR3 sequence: CASSPGTGKRYGYTF. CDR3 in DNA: TGTGCCAGTAGTCCCGGGACAGGGAAGCGCTATGGCTACACCTTC.

The chain's CDR3 is CASSPRGGVYEQYV. CDR3 in DNA: TGTGCCAGCTCTCCCAGGGGAGGGGTGTACGAGCAGTACGTC. V is TRBV18 and J is TRBJ2-7, with D perhaps matching TRBD2 (7 bases). Deletions cut 6 bases from V and 4 bases from J, with 16 bases between. The CDR3 length is 14 residues. Germline values: CDR1 KGHSH, CDR2 LQKENI.

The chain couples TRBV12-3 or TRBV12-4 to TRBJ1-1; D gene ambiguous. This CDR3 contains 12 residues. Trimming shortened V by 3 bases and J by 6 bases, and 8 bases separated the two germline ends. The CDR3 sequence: CASSFQEAEAFF. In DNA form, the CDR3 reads TGTGCCAGCAGTTTCCAGGAGGCTGAAGCTTTCTTT.

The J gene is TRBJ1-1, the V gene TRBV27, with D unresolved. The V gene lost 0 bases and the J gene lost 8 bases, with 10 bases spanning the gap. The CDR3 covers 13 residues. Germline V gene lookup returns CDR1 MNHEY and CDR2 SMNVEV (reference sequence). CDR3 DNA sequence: TGTGCCAGCAGTTTATCGGCTACTATCGAAGCTTTCTTT. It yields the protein CASSLSATIEAFF.

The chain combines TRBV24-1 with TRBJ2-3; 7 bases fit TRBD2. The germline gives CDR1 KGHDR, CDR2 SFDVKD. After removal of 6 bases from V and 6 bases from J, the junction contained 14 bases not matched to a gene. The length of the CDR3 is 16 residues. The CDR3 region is CATSWGRARDSDTQYF. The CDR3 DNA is TGTGCCACCAGTTGGGGGAGGGCGCGAGATTCGGATACGCAGTATTTT.

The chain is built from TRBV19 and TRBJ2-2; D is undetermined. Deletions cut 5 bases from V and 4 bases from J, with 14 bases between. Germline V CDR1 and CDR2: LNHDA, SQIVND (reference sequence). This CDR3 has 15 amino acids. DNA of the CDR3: TGTGCCAGTAGTCCGTCGGCTCGTGGCACCGGGGAGCTGTTTTTT. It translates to CASSPSARGTGELFF.

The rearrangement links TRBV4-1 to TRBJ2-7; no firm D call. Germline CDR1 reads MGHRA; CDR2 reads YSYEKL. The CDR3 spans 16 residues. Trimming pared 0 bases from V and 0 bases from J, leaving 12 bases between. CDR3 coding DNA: TGCGCCAGCAGCCAAGAAAATGCAGGCAGCTCCTACGAGCAGTACTTC. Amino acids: CASSQENAGSSYEQYF.